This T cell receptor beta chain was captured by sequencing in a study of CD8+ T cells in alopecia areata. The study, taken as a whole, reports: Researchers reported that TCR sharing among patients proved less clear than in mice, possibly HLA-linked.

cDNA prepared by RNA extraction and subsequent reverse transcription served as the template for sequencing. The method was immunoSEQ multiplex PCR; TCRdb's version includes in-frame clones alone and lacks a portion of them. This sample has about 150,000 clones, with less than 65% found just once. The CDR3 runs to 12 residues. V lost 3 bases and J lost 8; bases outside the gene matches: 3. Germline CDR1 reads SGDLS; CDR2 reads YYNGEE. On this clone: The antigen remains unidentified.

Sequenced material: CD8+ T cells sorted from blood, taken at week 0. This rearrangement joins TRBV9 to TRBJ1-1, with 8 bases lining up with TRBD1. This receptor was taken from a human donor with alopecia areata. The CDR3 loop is CASSDRDREAFF. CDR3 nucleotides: TGTGCCAGCAGCGACCGGGACAGGGAAGCTTTCTTT. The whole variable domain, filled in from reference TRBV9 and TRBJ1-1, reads DSGVTQTPKHLITATGQRVTLRCSPRSGDLSVYWYQQSLDQGLQFLIQYYNGEERAKGNILERFSAQQFPDLHSELNLSSLELGDSALYFCASSDRDREAFFGQGTRLTVV.